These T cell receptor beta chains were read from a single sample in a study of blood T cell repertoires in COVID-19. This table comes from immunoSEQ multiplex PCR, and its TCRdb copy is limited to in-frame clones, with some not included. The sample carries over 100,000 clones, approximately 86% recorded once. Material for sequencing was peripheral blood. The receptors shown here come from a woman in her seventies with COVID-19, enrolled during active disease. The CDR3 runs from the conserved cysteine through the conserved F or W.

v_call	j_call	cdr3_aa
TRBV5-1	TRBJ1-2	CASSLDRGGGYTF
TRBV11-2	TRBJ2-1	CASSLDVQSYNEQFF
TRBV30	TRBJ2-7	CAWQISTGAYEQYF
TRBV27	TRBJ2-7	CASSSLARGVFYEQYF
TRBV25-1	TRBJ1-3	CASSRGGAGNTIYF
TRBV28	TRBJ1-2	CASSGNSLDQGVLYGYTF
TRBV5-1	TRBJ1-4	CASSPTGGNEKLFF
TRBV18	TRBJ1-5	CASSLSSPLGAHSNQPQHF
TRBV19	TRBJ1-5	CASTKRTGVGQPQHF
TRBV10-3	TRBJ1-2	CAVHREGVYGYTF
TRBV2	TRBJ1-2	CASRVTGMNYGYTF
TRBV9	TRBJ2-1	CASSAGTITYNEQFF
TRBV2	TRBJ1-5	CASSELGQGVTPQHF
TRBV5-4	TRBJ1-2	CASSLQGVGGYTF
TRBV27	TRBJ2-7	CASSYRDRSYEQYF
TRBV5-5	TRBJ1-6	CASSSGQGGNSPLHF
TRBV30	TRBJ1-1	CAWRTGNRNTEAFF
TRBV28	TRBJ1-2	CASSSPGDRESGYGYTF
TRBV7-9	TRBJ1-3	CASSRQGGYGNTIYF
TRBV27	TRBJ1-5	CASRSGTGSNQPQHF
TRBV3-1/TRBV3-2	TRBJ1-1	CASSHGDRANTEAFF
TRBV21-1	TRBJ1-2	CASSKEEFYGYTF
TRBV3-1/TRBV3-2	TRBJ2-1	CASSRGLKYNEQFF
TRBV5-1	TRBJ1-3	CASGKQGSWDTIYF
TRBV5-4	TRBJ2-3	CASSFRGKSTDTQYF
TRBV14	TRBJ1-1	CASSQEMGSYTEAFF
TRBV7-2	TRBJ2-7	CASSPRTGSYEQYF
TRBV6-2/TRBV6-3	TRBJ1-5	CASSGPFTRQGVSNQPQHF
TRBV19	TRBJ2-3	CASSRGTDTQYF
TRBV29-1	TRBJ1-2	CSVDSQGRSYGYTF
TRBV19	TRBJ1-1	CASRQGVNTEAFF
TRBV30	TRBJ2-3	CAWRMSGSTDTQYF
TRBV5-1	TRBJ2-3	CASSLEVAGGSDTQYF
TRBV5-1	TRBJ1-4	CASSPQRGEEEKLFF
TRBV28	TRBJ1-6	CASSPAGGSYNSPLHF
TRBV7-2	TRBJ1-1	CASSFETGNTEAFF
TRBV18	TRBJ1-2	CASSPSGEGWGYTF